This is a list of T cell receptor beta chains from one sample in a study of cytomegalovirus exposure and HLA in healthy donors. The data were produced by immunoSEQ multiplex PCR, yet TCRdb's version contains in-frame clones alone and is incomplete. Of 210,000 or so clones listed, about 77% are singletons. The specimen was PBMCs. The receptors shown here come from a woman aged 25 to 45 in good health and CMV-seropositive. The CDR3 runs from the conserved cysteine through the conserved F or W. The D gene is left open where the match is weak. Some rows mark clone size as missing; the rest say once, few, many or name a class of expanded clone.

clone size	V gene	D gene	J gene	CDR3 protein	CDR3 DNA
-	TRBV6-1	TRBD2	TRBJ2-7	CASSPGQRGYEQYF	TGTGCCAGCAGTCCAGGCCAGCGGGGCTACGAGCAGTACTTC
few	TRBV5-6	TRBD1	TRBJ2-5	CASSVGTGETQYF	TGTGCCAGCAGCGTTGGGACAGGAGAGACCCAGTACTTC
-	TRBV9	TRBD2	TRBJ2-3	CASSALILAGVSDTQYF	TGTGCCAGCAGCGCCCTAATACTAGCGGGAGTTTCAGATACGCAGTATTTT
-	TRBV19	-	TRBJ2-6	CATEPGQNSGANVLTF	TGTGCCACCGAGCCGGGACAAAACTCTGGGGCCAACGTCCTGACTTTC
-	TRBV2	TRBD1	TRBJ2-2	CASVDRGNTGELFF	TGTGCCAGCGTGGACAGGGGGAACACCGGGGAGCTGTTTTTT
-	TRBV4-1	-	TRBJ2-5	CASSPAGVGAGETQYF	TGCGCCAGCAGCCCAGCTGGTGTGGGAGCTGGGGAGACCCAGTACTTC
-	TRBV7-8	-	TRBJ1-1	CASSLGAREVHLEAFF	TGTGCCAGCAGCTTAGGCGCGCGCGAGGTCCACTTAGAAGCTTTCTTT
-	TRBV30	TRBD2	TRBJ2-1	CAWSRDYTTTHNEQFF	TGTGCCTGGAGCCGGGACTACACCACGACCCACAATGAGCAGTTCTTC
-	TRBV7-2	-	TRBJ2-3	CASSLAWVGAVSTDTQYF	TGTGCCAGCAGCTTAGCTTGGGTGGGGGCAGTTAGCACAGATACGCAGTATTTT
-	TRBV28	-	TRBJ1-6	CAAGGLAWDSPLHF	TGTGCCGCCGGCGGCTTGGCCTGGGATTCACCCCTCCACTTT
few	TRBV2	-	TRBJ2-5	CARLANGGTQYF	TGTGCCAGACTAGCCAACGGGGGGACCCAGTACTTC
once	TRBV11-2	-	TRBJ2-7	CASSLDLAEQYF	TGTGCCAGCAGCTTAGATCTGGCCGAGCAGTACTTC
-	TRBV30	TRBD1	TRBJ1-1	CAWSGHRDRPTEAFF	TGTGCCTGGAGTGGCCACCGGGACAGGCCCACTGAAGCTTTCTTT
-	TRBV5-1	-	TRBJ1-1	CASSPTPPTGNTEAFF	TGCGCCAGCAGCCCCACCCCCCCCACAGGGAACACTGAAGCTTTCTTT
-	TRBV6-5	TRBD1	TRBJ1-4	CASRDRQGGEKLFF	TGTGCCAGCAGGGACCGACAGGGAGGAGAAAAACTGTTTTTT
-	TRBV19	-	TRBJ1-6	CASQATYNSPLHF	TGTGCCAGCCAGGCTACCTATAATTCACCCCTCCACTTT
-	TRBV7-9	-	TRBJ1-1	CASSLGQFTNTEAFF	TGTGCCAGCAGCCTCGGACAGTTTACTAACACTGAAGCTTTCTTT
-	TRBV5-6	-	TRBJ2-5	CASSPLDRPRQETQYF	TGTGCCAGCAGCCCTCTAGACAGACCTAGGCAAGAGACCCAGTACTTC
-	TRBV5-1	-	TRBJ1-2	CASSSGIQSANYGYTF	TGCGCCAGCAGCTCGGGAATTCAATCGGCTAACTATGGCTACACCTTC
-	TRBV4-1	-	TRBJ1-2	CASSQEEGTNYGYTF	TGCGCCAGCAGCCAAGAGGAGGGAACCAACTATGGCTACACCTTC
-	TRBV5-4	TRBD2	TRBJ2-5	CASTQRSGGAQETQYF	TGTGCCAGCACCCAACGGAGCGGGGGCGCCCAAGAGACCCAGTACTTC
-	TRBV5-6	-	TRBJ1-2	CASSRVRGSPTYGYTF	TGTGCCAGCAGCCGGGTCAGGGGCAGCCCGACCTATGGCTACACCTTC
-	TRBV19	-	TRBJ1-1	CASSTRDLGTEAFF	TGTGCCAGTAGTACCCGTGATCTCGGTACTGAAGCTTTCTTT
-	TRBV4-3	-	TRBJ2-7	CASSQDPGVYEQYF	TGCGCCAGCAGCCAAGATCCCGGGGTCTACGAGCAGTACTTC
few	TRBV7-3	-	TRBJ2-3	CASSSVLADTQYF	TGTGCCAGCAGCTCCGTCTTAGCGGATACGCAGTATTTT